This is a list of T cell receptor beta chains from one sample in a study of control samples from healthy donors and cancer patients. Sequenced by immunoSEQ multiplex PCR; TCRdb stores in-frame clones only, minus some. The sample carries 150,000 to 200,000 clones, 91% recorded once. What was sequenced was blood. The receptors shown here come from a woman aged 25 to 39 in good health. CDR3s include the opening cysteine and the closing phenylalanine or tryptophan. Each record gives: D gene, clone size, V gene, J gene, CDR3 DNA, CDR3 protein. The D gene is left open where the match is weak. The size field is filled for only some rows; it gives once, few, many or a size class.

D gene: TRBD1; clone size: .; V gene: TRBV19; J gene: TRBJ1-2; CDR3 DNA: TGTGCCAGTAGTATGGGTAACCGGGACAGAAATGGCTACACCTTC; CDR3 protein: CASSMGNRDRNGYTF
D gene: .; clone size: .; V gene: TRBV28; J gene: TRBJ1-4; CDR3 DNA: TGTGCCAGCAGTTTATGGGCCCCTGATGAAAAACTGTTTTTT; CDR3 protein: CASSLWAPDEKLFF
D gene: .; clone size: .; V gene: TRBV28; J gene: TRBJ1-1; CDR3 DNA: TGTGCCAGCAGTTTCCGGGGCACTGAAGCTTTCTTT; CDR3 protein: CASSFRGTEAFF
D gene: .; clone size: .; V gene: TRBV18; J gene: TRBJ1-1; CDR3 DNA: TGTGCCAGCTCAGGGGGGATGAACACTGAAGCTTTCTTT; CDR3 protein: CASSGGMNTEAFF
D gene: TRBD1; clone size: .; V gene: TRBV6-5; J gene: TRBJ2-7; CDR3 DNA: TGTGCCAGCAGTCGAACGGACAGGGGCTACGAGCAGTACTTC; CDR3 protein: CASSRTDRGYEQYF
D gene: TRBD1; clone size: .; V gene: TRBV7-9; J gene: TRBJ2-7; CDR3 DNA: TGTGCCAGCAGCTTAGGGGACAGGGGGCACGAGCAGTACTTC; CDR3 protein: CASSLGDRGHEQYF
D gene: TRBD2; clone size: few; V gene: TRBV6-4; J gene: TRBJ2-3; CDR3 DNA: TGTGCCAGCAGTGTACTAGCGGGAGAAGCAGATACGCAGTATTTT; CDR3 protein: CASSVLAGEADTQYF
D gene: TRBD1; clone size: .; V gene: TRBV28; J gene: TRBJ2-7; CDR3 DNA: TGTGCCAGCAGGGCAGCCGGGACAGGGTCCATCGAGCAGTACTTC; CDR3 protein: CASRAAGTGSIEQYF
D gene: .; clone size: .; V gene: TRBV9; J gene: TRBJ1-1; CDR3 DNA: TGTGCCAGCAGCGCCCAAGGGTCAGGGATGAACACTGAAGCTTTCTTT; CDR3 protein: CASSAQGSGMNTEAFF
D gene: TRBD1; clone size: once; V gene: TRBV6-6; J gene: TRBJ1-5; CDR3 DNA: TGTGCCAGCAGACAGGGGGCTGGCAATCAGCCCCAGCATTTT; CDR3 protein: CASRQGAGNQPQHF
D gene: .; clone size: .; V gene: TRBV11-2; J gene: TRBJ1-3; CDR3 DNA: TGTGCCAGCAGCTTAGGAGGGTTCGGAAACACCATATATTTT; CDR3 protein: CASSLGGFGNTIYF
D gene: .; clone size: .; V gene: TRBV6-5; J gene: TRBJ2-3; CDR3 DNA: TGTGCCAGCAGTTATCAGGGCCCAGATACGCAGTATTTT; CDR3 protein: CASSYQGPDTQYF
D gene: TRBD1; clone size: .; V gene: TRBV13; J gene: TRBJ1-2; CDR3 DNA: TGTGCCAGCAGCCCGACAGGGGAAGCTAACTATGGCTACACCTTC; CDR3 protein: CASSPTGEANYGYTF
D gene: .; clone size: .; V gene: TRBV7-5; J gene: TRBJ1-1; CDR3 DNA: TGTGCCAGAAGCTATGGGAAGACAGCCGACGAAGCTTTCTTT; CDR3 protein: CARSYGKTADEAFF
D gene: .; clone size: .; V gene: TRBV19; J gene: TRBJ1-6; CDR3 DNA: TGTGCCAGTAGTATATTGGCGAGCTCCTATAATTCACCCCTCCACTTT; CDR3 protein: CASSILASSYNSPLHF
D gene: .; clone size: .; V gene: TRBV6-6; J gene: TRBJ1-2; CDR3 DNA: TGTGCCAGCAGTTGGGGGGCCGGCTATGGCTACACCTTC; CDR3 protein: CASSWGAGYGYTF
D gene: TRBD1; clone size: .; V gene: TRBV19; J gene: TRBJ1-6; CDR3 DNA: TGTGCCAGTAGGGACAGGGGACAGGATTCACCCCTCCACTTT; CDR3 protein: CASRDRGQDSPLHF
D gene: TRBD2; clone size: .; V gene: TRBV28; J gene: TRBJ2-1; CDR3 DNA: TGTGCCAGCAGTTTATACCCACCCGGGACTAGCGGGTACAATGAGCAGTTCTTC; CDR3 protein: CASSLYPPGTSGYNEQFF
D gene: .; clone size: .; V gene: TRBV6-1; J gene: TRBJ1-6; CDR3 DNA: TGTGCCAGCAGTGAAGTCGGGGGGGGCAATTCACCCCTCCACTTT; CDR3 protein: CASSEVGGGNSPLHF
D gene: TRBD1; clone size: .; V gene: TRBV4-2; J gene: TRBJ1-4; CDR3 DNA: TGTGCCAGCAGCCATACCCGGGACAGGGGGGGCCTTGAACTGTTTTTT; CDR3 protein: CASSHTRDRGGLELFF
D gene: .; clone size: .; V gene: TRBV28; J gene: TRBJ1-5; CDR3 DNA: TGTGCCAGCAGCACCCTCGACAGGAACAATCAGCCCCAGCATTTT; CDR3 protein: CASSTLDRNNQPQHF
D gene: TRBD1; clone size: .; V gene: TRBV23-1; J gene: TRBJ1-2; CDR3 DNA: TGCGCCAGCAGTCCAGACAGGGGGCGCAGGGACTATGGCTACACCTTC; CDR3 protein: CASSPDRGRRDYGYTF
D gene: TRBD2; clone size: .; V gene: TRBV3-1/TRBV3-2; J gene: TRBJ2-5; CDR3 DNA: TGTGCCAGCAGCCAAGGGCAGACTAGCGGGGGTAGGGAGACCCAGTACTTC; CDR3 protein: CASSQGQTSGGRETQYF
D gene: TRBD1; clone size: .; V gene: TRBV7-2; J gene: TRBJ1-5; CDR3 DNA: TGTGCCAGCAGCTTAGGGGACAGGGTCCACCAGCCCCAGCATTTT; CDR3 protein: CASSLGDRVHQPQHF
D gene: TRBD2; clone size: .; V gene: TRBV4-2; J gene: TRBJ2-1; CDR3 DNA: TGTGCCAGCAGCCAGTCTAGCGGGAGGGAGCAGTTCTTC; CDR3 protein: CASSQSSGREQFF
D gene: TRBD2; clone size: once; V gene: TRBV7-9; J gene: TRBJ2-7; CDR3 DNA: TGTGCCAGCAGCTTAAGCGGGAGCGGGACCTACGAGCAGTACTTC; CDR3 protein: CASSLSGSGTYEQYF
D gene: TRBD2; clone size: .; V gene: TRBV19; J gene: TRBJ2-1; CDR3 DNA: TGTGCCAGTAGCCCCCTAGCGGGAGTGGGTGATGAGCAGTTCTTC; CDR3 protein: CASSPLAGVGDEQFF
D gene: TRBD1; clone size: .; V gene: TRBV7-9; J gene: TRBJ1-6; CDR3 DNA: TGTGCCAGCAGCACAGGGGGGAATTCACCCCTCCACTTT; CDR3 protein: CASSTGGNSPLHF
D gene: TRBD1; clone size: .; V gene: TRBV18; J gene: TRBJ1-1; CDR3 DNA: TGTGCCAGCTCACCCCTTGACAGGGGCCAAAACACTGAAGCTTTCTTT; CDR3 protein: CASSPLDRGQNTEAFF
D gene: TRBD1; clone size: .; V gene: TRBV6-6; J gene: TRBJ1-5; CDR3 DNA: TGTGCCAGCAGTCAACGGACAGGGGGCGATGGTCAGCCCCAGCATTTT; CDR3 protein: CASSQRTGGDGQPQHF
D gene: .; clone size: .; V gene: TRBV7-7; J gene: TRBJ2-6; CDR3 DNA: TGTGCTAGCAGCTTAGCTGGGGCCAACGTCCTGACTTTC; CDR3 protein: CASSLAGANVLTF
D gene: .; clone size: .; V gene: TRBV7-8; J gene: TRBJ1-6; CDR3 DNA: TGTGCCAGCAGCCGACTCGATAATTCACCCCTCCACTTT; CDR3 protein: CASSRLDNSPLHF
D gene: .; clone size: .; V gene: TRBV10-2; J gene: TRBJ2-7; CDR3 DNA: TGCGCCAGCCGACGCAGCTCCTACGAGCAGTACTTC; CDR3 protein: CASRRSSYEQYF
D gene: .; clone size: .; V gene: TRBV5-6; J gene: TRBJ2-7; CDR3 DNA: TGTGCCAGCAGCTTGGTCAGGGGCCACGAGCAGTACTTC; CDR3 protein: CASSLVRGHEQYF
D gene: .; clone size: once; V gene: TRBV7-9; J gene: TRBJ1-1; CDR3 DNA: TGTGCCAGCAGCTTAGGGCCGCAGGGGAACACTGAAGCTTTCTTT; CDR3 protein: CASSLGPQGNTEAFF
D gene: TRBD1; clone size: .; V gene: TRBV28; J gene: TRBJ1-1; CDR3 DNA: TGTGCCAGCAGTTTACGCAGGGGGACTGAAGCTTTCTTT; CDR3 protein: CASSLRRGTEAFF
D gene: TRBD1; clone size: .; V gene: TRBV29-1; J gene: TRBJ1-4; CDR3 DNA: TGCAGCGCCTACAGGGGGATTGGTGAAAAACTGTTTTTT; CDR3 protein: CSAYRGIGEKLFF
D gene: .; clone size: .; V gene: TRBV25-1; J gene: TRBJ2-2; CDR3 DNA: TGTGCCAGCACCGACCGTTACACCGGGGAGCTGTTTTTT; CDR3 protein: CASTDRYTGELFF
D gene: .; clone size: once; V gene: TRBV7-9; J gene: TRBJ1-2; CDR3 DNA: TGTGCCAGCAGCTTAGGCAGGGGCTATGGCTACACCTTC; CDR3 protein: CASSLGRGYGYTF
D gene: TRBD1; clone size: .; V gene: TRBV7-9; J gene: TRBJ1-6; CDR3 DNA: TGTGCCAGCAGCAGAGACAGGGGGCCCAATTCACCCCTCCACTTT; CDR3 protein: CASSRDRGPNSPLHF
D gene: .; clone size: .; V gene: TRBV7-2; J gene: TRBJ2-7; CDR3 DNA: TGTGCCAGCAGCGGGACAATCTACGAGCAGTACTTC; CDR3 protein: CASSGTIYEQYF